This T cell receptor beta chain was observed in a study of identical twins' blood T cells. General observations from the study: Twins shared about as many clonotypes as their cloneset sizes predicted.

Germline loops: CDR1 DFQATT, CDR2 SNEGSKA (reference sequence). This CDR3 has 14 amino acids. The V gene end was trimmed by 6 bases and the J gene end by 8 bases; junction bases not matched to a gene: 9. TCRdb passed the 5' RACE reads through MiXCR, listing each CDR3 protein once. The sample yields 350,000 to 400,000 distinct CDR3 sequences, about 28% seen once. About this clonotype itself: Antigen unknown.

The genes are TRBV20-1 and TRBJ2-1, with TRBD2 identical over 11 bases. This sequence originates from a woman aged 18-55 years in good health. Sequenced sample: PBMCs. CDR3 region: CSARSLAGGYEQFF. The CDR3 bases are TGCAGTGCGAGGTCCCTAGCGGGAGGTTATGAGCAGTTCTTC.